This T cell receptor beta chain was sequenced during a study of blood T cells in healthy people across ages. Study conclusions and caveats: Naive T cell percentage showed a strong correlation with TCR beta diversity.

The V and J ends lost 5 bases and 4 bases, in that order; junction bases with no gene match: 14. The CDR3 has 16 amino acids. The V gene's germline CDR1 is MNHNS and CDR2 SASEGT. Points on this clonotype: Its antigen is not known.

The second PCR ran roughly 6 to 12 cycles with a sample-barcoded 5' primer and J-beta primers. TCRdb reprocessed the 5' RACE reads with MiXCR, giving one entry per CDR3 protein. The table shows 1.5 million to 2 million distinct CDR3 sequences, with approximately 50% occurring only once. The sequencing sample was made of blood. The chain combines TRBV6-1 with TRBJ2-7, with TRBD1 identical over 7 bases. This receptor was identified in a woman aged 40 to 50 in good health. The CDR3 DNA is TGTGCCAGCAGTCCAAGGACAGGTCTTAATGGGTACGAGCAGTACTTC. It yields the protein CASSPRTGLNGYEQYF.